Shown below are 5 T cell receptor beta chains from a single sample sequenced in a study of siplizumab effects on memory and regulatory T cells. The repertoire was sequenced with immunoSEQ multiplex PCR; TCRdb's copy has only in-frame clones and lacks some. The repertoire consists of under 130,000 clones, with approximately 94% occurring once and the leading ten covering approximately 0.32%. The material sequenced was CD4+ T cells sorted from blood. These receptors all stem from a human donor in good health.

The CDR3 protein is CASSPPGRTPYEQYF. CDR3 DNA: TGTGCCAGCAGCCCCCCCGGTAGGACACCCTACGAGCAGTACTTC. The chain has TRBV11-2 and TRBJ2-7; possible D gene TRBD1, 5 bases. Between the trimmed V and J ends, which lost 5 bases and 2 bases, there was a span of 16 bases. Germline V gene data show CDR1 as SGHAT and CDR2 as FQNNGV. The CDR3 is 15 residues long.

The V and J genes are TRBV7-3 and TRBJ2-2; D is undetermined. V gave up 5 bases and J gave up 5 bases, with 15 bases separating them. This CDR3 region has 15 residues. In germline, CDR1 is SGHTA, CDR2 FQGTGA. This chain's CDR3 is CASSPRAAGTGELFF. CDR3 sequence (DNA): TGTGCCAGCAGCCCCCGGGCTGCCGGGACCGGGGAGCTGTTTTTT.

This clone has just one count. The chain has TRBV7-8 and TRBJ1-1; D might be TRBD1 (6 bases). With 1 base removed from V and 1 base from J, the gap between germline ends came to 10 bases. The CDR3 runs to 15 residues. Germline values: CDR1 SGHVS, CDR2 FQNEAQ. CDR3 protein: CASSLEFRGNTEAFF. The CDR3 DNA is TGTGCCAGCAGCTTAGAATTCAGGGGGAACACTGAAGCTTTCTTT.

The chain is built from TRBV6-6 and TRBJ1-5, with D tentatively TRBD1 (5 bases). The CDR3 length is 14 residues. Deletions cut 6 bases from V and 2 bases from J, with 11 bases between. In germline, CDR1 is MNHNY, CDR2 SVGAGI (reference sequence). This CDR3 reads CASSQGWGNQPQHF. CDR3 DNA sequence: TGTGCCAGCAGCCAGGGTTGGGGCAATCAGCCCCAGCATTTT.

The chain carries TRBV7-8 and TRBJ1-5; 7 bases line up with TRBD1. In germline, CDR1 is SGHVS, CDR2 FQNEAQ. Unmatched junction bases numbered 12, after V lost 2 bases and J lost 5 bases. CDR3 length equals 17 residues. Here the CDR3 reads CASSLYPRQGGDQPQHF. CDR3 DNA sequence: TGTGCCAGCAGCTTATACCCGAGACAGGGTGGGGATCAGCCCCAGCATTTT.